This T cell receptor (beta chain) was sequenced in a study of blood T cell repertoires in COVID-19. Looked up from germline, CDR1 is SGHRS and CDR2 is YFSETQ. The CDR3 covers 15 residues. V was shortened by 4 bases and J by 3 bases, with 17 bases between the two germline ends. The repertoire was sequenced with immunoSEQ multiplex PCR; TCRdb's copy has only in-frame clones and lacks some. Among around 140,000 clones listed, 60% to 80% were seen once. Sequencing used PBMCs or T cells enriched from blood (not recorded which). The chain links TRBV5-1 to TRBJ2-7; maybe TRBD2 (6 bases). The sequence came from a woman between 45 and 65 years old who had recovered from COVID-19. CDR3 amino acids: CASSGGTNTFYEQYF. The DNA of the CDR3 is TGCGCCAGCAGCGGGGGGACGAATACGTTCTACGAGCAGTACTTC.